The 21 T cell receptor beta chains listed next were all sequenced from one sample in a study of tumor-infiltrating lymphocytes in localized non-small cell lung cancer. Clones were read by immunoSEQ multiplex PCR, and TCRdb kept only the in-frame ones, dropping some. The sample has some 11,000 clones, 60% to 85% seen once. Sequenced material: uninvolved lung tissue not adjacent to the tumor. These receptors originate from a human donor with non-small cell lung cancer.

CDR3 nucleotide sequence: TGCGCCAGCAGCCAAGGCTCCGAGCAGTACTTC. It encodes CASSQGSEQYF. V and J are TRBV4-1 and TRBJ2-7; D remains ambiguous. Germline CDR1 and CDR2: MGHRA and YSYEKL. The CDR3 is 11 amino acids. The V gene lost 1 base and the J gene lost 6 bases, with 4 bases spanning the gap.

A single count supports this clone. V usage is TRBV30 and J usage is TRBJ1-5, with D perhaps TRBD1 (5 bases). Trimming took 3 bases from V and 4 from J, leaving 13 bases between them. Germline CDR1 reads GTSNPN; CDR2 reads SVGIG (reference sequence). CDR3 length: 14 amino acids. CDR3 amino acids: CAWSFLQENQPQHF. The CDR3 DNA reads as TGTGCCTGGAGCTTTCTACAGGAGAATCAGCCCCAGCATTTT.

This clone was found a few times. CDR3 DNA sequence: TGTGCCAGCAGCCGGGAGCTAGCTTACGTCTACGAGCAGTACTTC. Protein product: CASSRELAYVYEQYF. The V gene is TRBV14, the J gene TRBJ2-7; D perhaps matches TRBD2 (5 bases). CDR3 length: 15 amino acids. V lost 4 bases and J 3 bases, leaving 16 bases between the germline ends. The germline CDR1 and CDR2 sequences are SGHDN and FVKESK.

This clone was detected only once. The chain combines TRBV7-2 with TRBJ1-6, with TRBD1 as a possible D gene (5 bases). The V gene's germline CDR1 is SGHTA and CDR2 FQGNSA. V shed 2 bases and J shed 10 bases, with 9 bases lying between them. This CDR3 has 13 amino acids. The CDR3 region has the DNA TGTGCCAGCAGCTTACAGGGTAGATCACCCCTCCACTTT. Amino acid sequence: CASSLQGRSPLHF.

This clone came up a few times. CDR3 amino acids: CASSRNTGELFF. The CDR3 DNA is TGTGCCAGCAGTCGAAATACCGGGGAGCTGTTTTTT. The chain is built from TRBV6-5 and TRBJ2-2; D gene ambiguous. The CDR3 length is 12 residues. CDR1 and CDR2 from the germline V gene are MNHEY and SVGAGI. Between the trimmed V and J ends, which lost 5 bases and 5 bases, there was a span of 6 bases.

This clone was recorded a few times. The CDR3 is CASSWGPAGEYNEQFF. In DNA form, the CDR3 reads TGCGCCAGCAGCTGGGGTCCCGCAGGCGAATACAATGAGCAGTTCTTC. This sequence joins TRBV5-1 and TRBJ2-1, with D uncertain. This CDR3 has 16 residues. Trimming took 3 bases from V and 4 from J, leaving 17 bases between them. CDR1 and CDR2 from the germline V gene are SGHRS and YFSETQ.

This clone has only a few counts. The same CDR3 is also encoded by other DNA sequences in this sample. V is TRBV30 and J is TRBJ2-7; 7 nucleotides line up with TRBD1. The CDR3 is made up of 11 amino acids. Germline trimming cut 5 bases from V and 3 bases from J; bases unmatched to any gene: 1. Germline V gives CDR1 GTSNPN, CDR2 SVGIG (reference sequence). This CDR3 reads CAWGDSYEQYF. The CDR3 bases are TGTGCCTGGGGGGACAGCTACGAGCAGTACTTC.

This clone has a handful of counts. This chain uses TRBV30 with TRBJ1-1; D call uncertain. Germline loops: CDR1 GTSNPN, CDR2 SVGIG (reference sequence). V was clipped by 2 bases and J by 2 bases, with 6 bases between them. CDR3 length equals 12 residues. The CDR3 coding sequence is TGTGCCTGGAGTAACGGAAACACTGAAGCTTTCTTT. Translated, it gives CAWSNGNTEAFF. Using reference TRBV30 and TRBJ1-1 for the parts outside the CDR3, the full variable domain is SQTIHQWPATLVQPVGSPLSLECTVEGTSNPNLYWYRQAAGRGLQLLFYSVGIGQISSEVPQNLSASRPQDRQFILSSKKLLLSDSGFYLCAWSNGNTEAFFGQGTRLTVV.

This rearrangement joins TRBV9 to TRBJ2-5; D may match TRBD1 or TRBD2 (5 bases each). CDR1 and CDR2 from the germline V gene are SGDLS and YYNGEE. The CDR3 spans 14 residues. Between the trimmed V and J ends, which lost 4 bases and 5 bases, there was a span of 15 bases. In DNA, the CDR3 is TGTGCCAGCAGCCGGGACCGAGGGCCGGAGACCCAGTACTTC. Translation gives CASSRDRGPETQYF.

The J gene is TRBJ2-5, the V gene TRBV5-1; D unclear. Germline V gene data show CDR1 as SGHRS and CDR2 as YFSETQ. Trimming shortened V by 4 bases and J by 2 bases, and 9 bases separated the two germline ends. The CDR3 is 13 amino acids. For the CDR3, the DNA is TGCGCCAGCAGCCATACAAGACAAGAGACCCAGTACTTC. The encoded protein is CASSHTRQETQYF.

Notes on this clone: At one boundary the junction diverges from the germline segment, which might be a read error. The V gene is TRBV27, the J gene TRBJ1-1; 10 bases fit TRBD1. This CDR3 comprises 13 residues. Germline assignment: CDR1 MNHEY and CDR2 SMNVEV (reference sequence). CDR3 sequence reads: CASSSTGGTGAFF. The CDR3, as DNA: TGTGCCAGCAGTTCGACAGGGGGCACTGGAGCTTTCTTT.

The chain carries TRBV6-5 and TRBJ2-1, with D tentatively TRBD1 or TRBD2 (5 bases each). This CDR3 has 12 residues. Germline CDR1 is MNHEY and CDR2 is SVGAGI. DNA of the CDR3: TGTGCTACCCGGGACCCGAGGGGTGAGCAGTTCTTC. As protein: CATRDPRGEQFF.

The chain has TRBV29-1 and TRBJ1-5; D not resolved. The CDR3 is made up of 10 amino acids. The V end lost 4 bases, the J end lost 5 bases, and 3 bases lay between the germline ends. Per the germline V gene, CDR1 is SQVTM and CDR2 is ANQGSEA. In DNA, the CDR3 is TGCAGCGTTGGTCATCAGCCCCAGCATTTT. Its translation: CSVGHQPQHF. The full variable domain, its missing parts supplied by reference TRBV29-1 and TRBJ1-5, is SAVISQKPSRDICQRGTSLTIQCQVDSQVTMMFWYRQQPGQSLTLIATANQGSEATYESGFVIDKFPISRPNLTFSTLTVSNMSPEDSSIYLCSVGHQPQHFGDGTRLSIL.

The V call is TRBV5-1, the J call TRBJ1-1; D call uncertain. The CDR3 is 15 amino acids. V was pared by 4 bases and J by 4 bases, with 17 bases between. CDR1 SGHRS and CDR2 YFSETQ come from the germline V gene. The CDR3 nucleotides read TGCGCCAGCAGCGATGGTGGGGAAGTGGGCACTGAAGCTTTCTTT. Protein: CASSDGGEVGTEAFF.

CDR3 residues: CASSASGTSGNTIYF. CDR3 DNA sequence: TGTGCCAGCAGCGCATCCGGGACCTCTGGAAACACCATATATTTT. The rearrangement links TRBV9 to TRBJ1-3; possible D gene TRBD1, 5 bases. V lost 3 bases to trimming and J lost 0 bases, with 10 bases between them. CDR1 and CDR2 (germline): SGDLS, YYNGEE. This CDR3 is built from 15 residues.

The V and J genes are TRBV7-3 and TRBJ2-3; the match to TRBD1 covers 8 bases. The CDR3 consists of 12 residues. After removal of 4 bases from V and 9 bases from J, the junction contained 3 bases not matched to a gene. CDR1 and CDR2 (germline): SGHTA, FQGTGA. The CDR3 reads CASSSDRVTQYF. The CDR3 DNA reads TGTGCCAGCAGCTCGGACAGGGTCACGCAGTATTTT.

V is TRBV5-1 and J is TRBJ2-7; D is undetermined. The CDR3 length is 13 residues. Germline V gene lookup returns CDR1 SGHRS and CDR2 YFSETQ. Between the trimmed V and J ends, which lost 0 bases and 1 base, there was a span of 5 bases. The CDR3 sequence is CASSLGVSYEQYF. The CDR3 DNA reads TGCGCCAGCAGCTTGGGAGTTTCCTACGAGCAGTACTTC.

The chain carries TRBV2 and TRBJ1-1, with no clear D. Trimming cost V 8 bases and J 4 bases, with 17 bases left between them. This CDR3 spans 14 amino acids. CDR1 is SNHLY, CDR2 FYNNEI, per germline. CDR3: CASSPAGPLTEAFF. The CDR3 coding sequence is TGTGCCAGCTCTCCAGCCGGCCCCCTCACTGAAGCTTTCTTT.

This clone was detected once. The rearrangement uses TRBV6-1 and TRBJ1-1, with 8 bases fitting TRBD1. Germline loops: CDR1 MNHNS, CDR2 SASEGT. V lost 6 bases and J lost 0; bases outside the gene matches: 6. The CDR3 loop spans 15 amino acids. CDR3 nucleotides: TGTGCCAGCAGCCCGACAGGGGCAATGAACACTGAAGCTTTCTTT. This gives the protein CASSPTGAMNTEAFF.

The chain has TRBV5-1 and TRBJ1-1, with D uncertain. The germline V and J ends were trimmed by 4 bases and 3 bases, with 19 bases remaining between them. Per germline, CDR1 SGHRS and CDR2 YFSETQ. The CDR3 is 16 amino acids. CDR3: CASSTTGGLQDTEAFF. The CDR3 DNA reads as TGCGCCAGCAGCACGACGGGAGGCCTGCAGGACACTGAAGCTTTCTTT.

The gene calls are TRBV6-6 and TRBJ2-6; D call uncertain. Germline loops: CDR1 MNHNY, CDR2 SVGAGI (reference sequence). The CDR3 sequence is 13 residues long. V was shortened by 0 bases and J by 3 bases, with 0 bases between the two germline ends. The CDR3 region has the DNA TGTGCCAGCAGTTACTCTGGGGCCAACGTCCTGACTTTC. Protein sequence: CASSYSGANVLTF.